Below, 20 T cell receptor beta chains from the same sample are listed, as sequenced in a study of glioma-infiltrating T cells after dendritic cell vaccination. TCRdb's copy holds only in-frame clones and misses some; the assay was immunoSEQ multiplex PCR. This table has fewer than 85,000 clones, almost 85% appearing once. Sequenced here: blood, sampled before dendritic cell vaccination. These receptors were collected from a human donor with glioblastoma.

This CDR3 is CASSLRGGLGLAKNIQYF. In nucleotides, the CDR3 is TGTGCCAGCAGCTTACGGGGGGGCTTGGGTTTAGCCAAAAACATTCAGTACTTC. V is TRBV7-8 and J is TRBJ2-4; 8 nucleotides match TRBD2. Germline-derived CDR1 and CDR2 are SGHVS and FQNEAQ. This CDR3 region has 18 residues. V shed 2 bases and J 0 bases; nucleotides not matched to a gene: 9. The full variable domain, rest sourced from reference TRBV7-8 and TRBJ2-4, is GAGVSQSPRYKVAKRGQDVALRCDPISGHVSLFWYQQALGQGPEFLTYFQNEAQLDKSGLPSDRFFAERPEGSVSTLKIQRTQQEDSAVYLCASSLRGGLGLAKNIQYFGAGTRLSVL.

V gene TRBV5-1 combines with J gene TRBJ2-7; the match to TRBD1 covers 10 bases. V lost 5 bases and J lost 7; bases outside the gene matches: 6. This CDR3 has 13 amino acids. Germline assignment: CDR1 SGHRS and CDR2 YFSETQ. The CDR3: CASRRDRGQEQYV. CDR3 sequence (DNA): TGCGCCAGCAGGCGTGACAGGGGGCAAGAGCAGTACGTC.

V and J are TRBV7-2 and TRBJ1-2; D uncertain. The germline V and J ends were trimmed by 1 base and 4 bases, with 13 bases remaining between them. The CDR3 spans 15 residues. CDR1 SGHTA and CDR2 FQGNSA come from the germline V gene. The CDR3 region has the DNA TGTGCCAGCAGCTTAGAAGCCGGGAAACTCTATGGCTACACCTTC. Protein: CASSLEAGKLYGYTF.

The J gene is TRBJ1-2, the V gene TRBV5-5; D is perhaps TRBD1 (5 bases). The V end lost 0 bases, the J end lost 5 bases, and 8 bases lay between the germline ends. Germline V lookup: CDR1 SGHKS, CDR2 YYEKEE (reference sequence). CDR3 length: 13 residues. This CDR3 is CASSLGGEYGYTF. For the CDR3, the DNA is TGTGCCAGCAGCTTGGGGGGGGAGTATGGCTACACCTTC.

This chain uses TRBV5-4 with TRBJ1-1; a possible D gene is TRBD1 (5 bases). Trimming removed 0 bases from V and 0 bases from J, with 9 bases in between. CDR1 SGHNT and CDR2 YYREEE come from the germline V gene (reference sequence). The CDR3 has 15 amino acids. The CDR3 DNA reads TGTGCCAGCAGCTTGGACAGGACGGTGAACACTGAAGCTTTCTTT. This codes for CASSLDRTVNTEAFF.

This chain connects TRBV5-4 to TRBJ1-4, with D possibly TRBD1 on 5 matching bases. The germline V and J ends were trimmed by 3 bases and 8 bases, with 17 bases remaining between them. Germline V CDR1 and CDR2: SGHNT, YYREEE (reference sequence). This CDR3 is built from 15 residues. CDR3 sequence reads: CASSSTRDSREKLFF. Written as DNA, the CDR3 is TGTGCCAGCAGCTCAACCAGGGATTCGAGGGAAAAACTGTTTTTT.

V is TRBV11-3 and J is TRBJ2-1; TRBD2 matches at 10 bases. Trimming removed 5 bases from V and 7 bases from J; junction bases left unmatched: 11. The CDR3 length is 16 residues. Per the germline V gene, CDR1 is SGHNT and CDR2 is YENEEA. The CDR3 loop reads CASSTLLAGSGNEQFF. CDR3 bases: TGTGCCAGCAGCACCCTACTAGCGGGATCTGGGAATGAGCAGTTCTTC. The full variable domain, completed using reference TRBV11-3 and TRBJ2-1, is EAGVVQSPRYKIIEKKQPVAFWCNPISGHNTLYWYLQNLGQGPELLIRYENEEAVDDSQLPKDRFSAERLKGVDSTLKIQPAELGDSAVYLCASSTLLAGSGNEQFFGPGTRLTVL.

The rearrangement joins TRBV4-1 to TRBJ2-1; 9 bases fit TRBD2. V was pared by 0 bases and J by 4 bases, with 4 bases of the junction left unmatched. This CDR3 is 16 amino acids long. Germline CDR1 MGHRA, CDR2 YSYEKL. For the CDR3, the DNA is TGCGCCAGCAGCCAAGAGAAAGCGGGAGGATACAATGAGCAGTTCTTC. Its translation is CASSQEKAGGYNEQFF.

The chain carries TRBV6-1 and TRBJ2-7; 9 bases agree with TRBD1. J lost 7 bases, V lost 6 bases, and 7 bases had no gene match. This CDR3 has 13 amino acids. Per germline, CDR1 MNHNS and CDR2 SASEGT. The DNA of the CDR3 is TGTGCCAGCAGCCCAAACAGGGGGCAGGAGCAGTACTTC. Translating gives CASSPNRGQEQYF.

The V call is TRBV4-2, the J call TRBJ1-4, with 7 bases fitting TRBD1. V dropped 4 bases and J dropped 7; count of bases not matched to a gene: 9. CDR1 and CDR2 (germline): LGHNA, YNFKEQ. CDR3 size: 15 residues. CDR3 in DNA: TGTGCCAGCAGCCGCCTACAGGGGCTCAGTGAAAAACTGTTTTTT. Protein product: CASSRLQGLSEKLFF.

This clone came up a few times. The chain has TRBV7-9 and TRBJ2-5; 7 nucleotides line up with TRBD1. V shed 4 bases and J 5 bases; nucleotides not matched to a gene: 7. The CDR3 runs 14 residues. The V gene's germline CDR1 is SEHNR and CDR2 FQNEAQ (reference sequence). The CDR3 nucleotides are TGTGCCAGCAGCTGGAGACAGGGTGGGGAGACCCAGTACTTC. Amino acids: CASSWRQGGETQYF.

CDR3 in amino acids: CASSQLGQGSAGELFF. The CDR3 DNA reads as TGTGCCAGCAGCCAACTAGGACAGGGTAGCGCCGGGGAGCTGTTTTTT. The chain employs TRBV7-2 and TRBJ2-2, with 8 bases matching TRBD1. The CDR3 sequence is 16 residues long. Germline V CDR1 and CDR2: SGHTA, FQGNSA. V lost 5 bases to trimming and J lost 6 bases; unmatched junction nucleotides: 11.

The chain carries TRBV5-5 and TRBJ1-2; D is unresolved. This CDR3 contains 15 residues. Trimming took 6 bases from V and 3 from J, leaving 18 bases between them. Germline-derived CDR1 and CDR2 are SGHKS and YYEKEE (reference sequence). DNA of the CDR3: TGTGCCAGCAACCGAGGCCGGACGGAGGACTATGGCTACACCTTC. Amino acids: CASNRGRTEDYGYTF.

The chain links TRBV6-6 to TRBJ2-5; possibly TRBD2 for D (6 bases). Germline loops: CDR1 MNHNY, CDR2 SVGAGI (reference sequence). CDR3 length: 11 amino acids. Trimming took 6 bases from V and 4 from J, leaving 6 bases between them. DNA of the CDR3: TGTGCCAGCAGCGGGAGAGAGACCCAGTACTTC. Amino acid sequence: CASSGRETQYF.

J is TRBJ2-1 and V is TRBV7-3; 11 bases map to TRBD2. The CDR3 has 20 amino acids. The V and J ends lost 4 bases and 2 bases, in that order; junction bases with no gene match: 16. Germline CDR1 is SGHTA and CDR2 is FQGTGA. CDR3 DNA: TGTGCCAGCAGCTCCAAGACTAGCGGGAACATAAAAGGCCCCTACAATGAGCAGTTCTTC. Its translation: CASSSKTSGNIKGPYNEQFF.

This rearrangement joins TRBV5-6 to TRBJ1-1; D not resolved. The V end lost 2 bases, the J end lost 0 bases, and 11 bases lay between the germline ends. Germline CDR1 SGHDT, CDR2 YYEEEE. This CDR3 region has 15 residues. The CDR3 here is CASSFRRVMNTEAFF. In DNA form, the CDR3 reads TGTGCCAGCAGCTTCCGCCGAGTCATGAACACTGAAGCTTTCTTT. Using reference TRBV5-6 and TRBJ1-1 for the parts outside the CDR3, the full variable domain is DAGVTQSPTHLIKTRGQQVTLRCSPKSGHDTVSWYQQALGQGPQFIFQYYEEEERQRGNFPDRFSGHQFPNYSSELNVNALLLGDSALYLCASSFRRVMNTEAFFGQGTRLTVV.

This sequence joins TRBV7-6 and TRBJ2-7, with 7 nucleotides matching TRBD1. The V segment lost 3 bases and the J segment 7 bases; nucleotides outside the gene matches: 9. Per germline, CDR1 SGHVS and CDR2 FNYEAQ. This CDR3 spans 14 amino acids. This CDR3 is CASSFRTGWREQYF. The CDR3 DNA reads TGTGCCAGCAGCTTTCGGACAGGCTGGAGGGAGCAGTACTTC.

V and J are TRBV11-2 and TRBJ1-4; 8 bases fit TRBD1. V shed 5 bases, J shed 5 bases, and the junction held 1 base outside the gene matches. Germline CDR1 is SGHAT and CDR2 is FQNNGV. The CDR3 sequence is 13 residues long. CDR3 region: CASSRTGNEKLFF. CDR3 in DNA: TGTGCCAGCAGCAGGACAGGGAATGAAAAACTGTTTTTT.

This clone was recorded only once. The gene calls are TRBV14 and TRBJ2-7; 9 bases agree with TRBD2. J gave up 2 bases and V 3 bases, and 14 bases lay outside the gene matches. The CDR3 is made up of 18 amino acids. Per germline, CDR1 SGHDN and CDR2 FVKESK. As DNA, the CDR3 is TGTGCCAGCAGCCACCTCGGAGCTCCGGGACTAGCCACCTACGAGCAGTACTTC. Translation gives CASSHLGAPGLATYEQYF.

Note on this clone: The junction departs from germline at one end; a sequencing error may be responsible. Additional DNA sequences in this sample encode the identical CDR3. This chain joins TRBV5-1 and TRBJ2-7, with TRBD1 matching over 8 bases. This CDR3 has 16 residues. Looked up from germline, CDR1 is SGHRS and CDR2 is YFSETQ. DNA for the CDR3: TGCGCCAGTAGCTCAACCCCAGGGGGCGCCTCCTACGAGCAGTACTTC. The encoded protein is CASSSTPGGASYEQYF.